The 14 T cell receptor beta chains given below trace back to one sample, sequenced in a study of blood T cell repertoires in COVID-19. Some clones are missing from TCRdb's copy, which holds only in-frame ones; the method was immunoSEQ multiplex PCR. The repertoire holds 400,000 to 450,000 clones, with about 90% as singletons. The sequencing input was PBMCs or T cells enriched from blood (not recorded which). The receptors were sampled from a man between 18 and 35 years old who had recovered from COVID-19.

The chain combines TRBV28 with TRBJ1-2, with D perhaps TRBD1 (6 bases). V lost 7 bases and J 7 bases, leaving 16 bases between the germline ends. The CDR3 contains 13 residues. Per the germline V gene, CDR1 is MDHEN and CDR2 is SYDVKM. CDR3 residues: CASNPGGAGGYTF. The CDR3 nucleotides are TGTGCCAGCAACCCCGGGGGGGCAGGTGGCTACACCTTC.

The CDR3 nucleotides are TGTGCCAGCAGCGATCGCGGGGTCAGTGGCTACACCTTC. Translating it yields CASSDRGVSGYTF. The rearrangement joins TRBV11-2 to TRBJ1-2; D remains unclear. V was clipped by 5 bases and J by 7 bases, with 14 bases between them. Germline V CDR1 and CDR2: SGHAT, FQNNGV. The CDR3 is made up of 13 amino acids. The variable domain in full, with the rest retrieved from reference TRBV11-2 and TRBJ1-2, is EAGVAQSPRYKIIEKRQSVAFWCNPISGHATLYWYQQILGQGPKLLIQFQNNGVVDDSQLPKDRFSAERLKGVDSTLKIQPAKLEDSAVYLCASSDRGVSGYTFGSGTRLTVV.

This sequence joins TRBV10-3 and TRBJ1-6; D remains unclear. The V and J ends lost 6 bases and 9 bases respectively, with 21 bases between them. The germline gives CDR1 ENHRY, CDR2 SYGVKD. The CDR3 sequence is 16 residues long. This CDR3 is CAISPARARDFSPLHF. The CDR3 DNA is TGTGCCATCAGCCCGGCGAGGGCAAGGGATTTTTCACCCCTCCACTTT.

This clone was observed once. CDR3 in DNA: TGTGCCAGCAGCTGGACGGGGGGTACCTACAATGAGCAGTTCTTC. Translated, it gives CASSWTGGTYNEQFF. The chain carries TRBV7-9 and TRBJ2-1; 7 bases are a match to TRBD2. Germline CDR1 and CDR2: SEHNR and FQNEAQ (reference sequence). Trimming cost V 4 bases and J 2 bases; bases outside gene matches: 5. There are 15 residues in the CDR3.

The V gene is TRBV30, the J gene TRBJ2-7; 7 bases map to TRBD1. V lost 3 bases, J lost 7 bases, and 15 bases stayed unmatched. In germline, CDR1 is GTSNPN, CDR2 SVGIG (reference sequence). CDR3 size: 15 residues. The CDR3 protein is CAWRSLDREWGEQYF. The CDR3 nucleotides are TGTGCCTGGAGGAGTTTAGACAGGGAATGGGGGGAGCAGTACTTC. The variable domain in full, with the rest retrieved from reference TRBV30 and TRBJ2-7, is SQTIHQWPATLVQPVGSPLSLECTVEGTSNPNLYWYRQAAGRGLQLLFYSVGIGQISSEVPQNLSASRPQDRQFILSSKKLLLSDSGFYLCAWRSLDREWGEQYFGPGTRLTVT.

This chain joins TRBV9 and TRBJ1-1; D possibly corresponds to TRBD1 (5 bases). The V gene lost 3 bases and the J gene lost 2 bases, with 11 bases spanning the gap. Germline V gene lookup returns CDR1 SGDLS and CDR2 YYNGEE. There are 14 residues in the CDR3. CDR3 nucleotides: TGTGCCAGCAGCGGGGGGGTAGTAAACACTGAAGCTTTCTTT. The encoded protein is CASSGGVVNTEAFF.

CDR3 in amino acids: CASSQEEALYHMNTEAFF. The CDR3 DNA reads TGTGCCAGCAGCCAAGAAGAGGCCCTCTACCACATGAACACTGAAGCTTTCTTT. The chain recombines TRBV14 with TRBJ1-1, with D hard to call. The germline V gene has CDR1 SGHDN and CDR2 FVKESK. This CDR3 is built from 18 residues. V shed 0 bases and J shed 0 bases, with 17 bases lying between them.

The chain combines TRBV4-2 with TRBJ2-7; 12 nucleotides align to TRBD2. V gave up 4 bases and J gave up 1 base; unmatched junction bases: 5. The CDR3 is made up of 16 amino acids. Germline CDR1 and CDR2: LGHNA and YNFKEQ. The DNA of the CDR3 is TGTGCCAGCAGCCCCAAGACTAGCGGGAGTTCCTACGAGCAGTACTTC. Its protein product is CASSPKTSGSSYEQYF.

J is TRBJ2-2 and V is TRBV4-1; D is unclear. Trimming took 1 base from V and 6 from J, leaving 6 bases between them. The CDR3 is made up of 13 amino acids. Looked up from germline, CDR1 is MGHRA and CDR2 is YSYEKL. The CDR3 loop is CASSQVVAGELFF. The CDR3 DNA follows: TGCGCCAGCAGCCAAGTCGTAGCCGGGGAGCTGTTTTTT.

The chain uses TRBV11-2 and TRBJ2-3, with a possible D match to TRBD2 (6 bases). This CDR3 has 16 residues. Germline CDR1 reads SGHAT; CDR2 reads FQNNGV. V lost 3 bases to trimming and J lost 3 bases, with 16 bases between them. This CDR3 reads CASSFRDSPWTDTQYF. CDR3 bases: TGTGCCAGCAGCTTCCGGGACTCACCATGGACAGATACGCAGTATTTT. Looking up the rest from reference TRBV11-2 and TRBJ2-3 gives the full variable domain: EAGVAQSPRYKIIEKRQSVAFWCNPISGHATLYWYQQILGQGPKLLIQFQNNGVVDDSQLPKDRFSAERLKGVDSTLKIQPAKLEDSAVYLCASSFRDSPWTDTQYFGPGTRLTVL.

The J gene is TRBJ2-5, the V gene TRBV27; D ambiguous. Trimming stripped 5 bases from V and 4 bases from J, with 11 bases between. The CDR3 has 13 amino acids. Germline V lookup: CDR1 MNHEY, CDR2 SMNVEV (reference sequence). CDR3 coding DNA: TGTGCCAGCAGTCCACAGTACCCAGAGACCCAGTACTTC. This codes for CASSPQYPETQYF.

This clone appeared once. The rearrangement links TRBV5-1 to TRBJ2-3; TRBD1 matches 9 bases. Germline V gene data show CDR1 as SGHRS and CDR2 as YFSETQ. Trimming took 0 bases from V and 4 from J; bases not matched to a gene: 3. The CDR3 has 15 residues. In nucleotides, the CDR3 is TGCGCCAGCAGCTTGGTGGGACAGGGCCCAGATACGCAGTATTTT. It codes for CASSLVGQGPDTQYF.

This CDR3 reads CASSFYSGGSSNQPQHF. CDR3 sequence (DNA): TGTGCCAGCAGTTTTTATTCGGGGGGGAGTTCCAATCAGCCCCAGCATTTT. The genes are TRBV28 and TRBJ1-5; tentatively, D is TRBD1 (5 bases). Trimming took off 3 bases at V and 3 bases at J, with 18 bases between the two ends. The CDR3 is 17 amino acids. Looked up from germline, CDR1 is MDHEN and CDR2 is SYDVKM.

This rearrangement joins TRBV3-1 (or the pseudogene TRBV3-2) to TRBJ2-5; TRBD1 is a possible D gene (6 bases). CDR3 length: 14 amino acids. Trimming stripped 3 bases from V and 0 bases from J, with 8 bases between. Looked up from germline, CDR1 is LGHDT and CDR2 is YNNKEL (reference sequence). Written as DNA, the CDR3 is TGTGCCAGCAGCCATTGGGACAACCAAGAGACCCAGTACTTC. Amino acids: CASSHWDNQETQYF.